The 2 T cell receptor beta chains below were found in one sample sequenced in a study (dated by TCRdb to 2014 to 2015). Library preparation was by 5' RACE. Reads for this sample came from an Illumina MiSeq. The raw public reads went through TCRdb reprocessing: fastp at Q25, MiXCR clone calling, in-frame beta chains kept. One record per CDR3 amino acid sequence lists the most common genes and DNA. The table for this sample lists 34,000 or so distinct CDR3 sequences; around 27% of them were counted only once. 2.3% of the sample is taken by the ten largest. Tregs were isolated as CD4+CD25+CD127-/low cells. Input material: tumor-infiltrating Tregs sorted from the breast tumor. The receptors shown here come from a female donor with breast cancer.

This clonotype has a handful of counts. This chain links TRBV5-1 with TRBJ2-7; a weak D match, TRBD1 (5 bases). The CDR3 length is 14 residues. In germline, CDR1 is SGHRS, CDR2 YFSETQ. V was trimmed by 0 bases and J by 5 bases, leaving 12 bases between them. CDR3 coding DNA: TGCGCCAGCAGCTTGGAGGGGCGCGATGACGAGCAGTACTTC. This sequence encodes CASSLEGRDDEQYF.

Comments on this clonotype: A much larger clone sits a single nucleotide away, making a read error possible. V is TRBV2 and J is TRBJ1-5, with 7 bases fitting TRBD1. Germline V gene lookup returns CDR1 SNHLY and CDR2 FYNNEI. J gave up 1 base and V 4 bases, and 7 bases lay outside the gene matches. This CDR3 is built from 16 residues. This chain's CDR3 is CASSAETGRSNQPQHF. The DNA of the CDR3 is TGTGCCAGCAGTGCGGAGACAGGGAGAAGCAATCAGCCCCAGCATTTT.